The 19 T cell receptor beta chains in this list originate from one sample, sequenced in a study of OX40 agonist ivuxolimab in advanced cancers. Clones were read by immunoSEQ multiplex PCR, and TCRdb kept only the in-frame ones, dropping some. The sample holds tens of thousands of clones; roughly 82% are singletons and the top ten take about 2.5%. Material: CD4+ or CD8+ T cells sorted from blood, obtained in a trial of the OX40 agonist ivuxolimab. All receptors come from an adult with an advanced solid tumor such as melanoma, head and neck, liver or kidney cancer.

V gene TRBV19 combines with J gene TRBJ1-2; 7 nucleotides agree with TRBD1. The CDR3 has 17 residues. CDR1 and CDR2 (germline): LNHDA, SQIVND (reference sequence). The ends lost 5 bases at V and 4 bases at J; junction bases unmatched: 16. The CDR3 nucleotides are TGTGCCAGTAGTGAAAACTCCGGGACAGTCACCAGCTATGGCTACACCTTC. Encoded protein: CASSENSGTVTSYGYTF.

CDR3 amino acids: CATSGGTVRGNEQFF. In nucleotides, the CDR3 is TGTGCCACCTCCGGGGGGACCGTGAGAGGGAATGAGCAGTTCTTC. The V gene is TRBV6-5, the J gene TRBJ2-1; 7 nucleotides agree with TRBD2. V trimming: 10 bases; J trimming: 7 bases; junction bases outside the gene matches: 16. The CDR3 consists of 15 residues. Germline CDR1 and CDR2: MNHEY and SVGAGI.

The chain couples TRBV15 to TRBJ2-5, with D perhaps matching TRBD2 (5 bases). Trimming stripped 5 bases from V and 9 bases from J, with 16 bases between. The CDR3 extends over 13 amino acids. The germline CDR1 and CDR2 sequences are LNHNV and YYDKDF (reference sequence). The CDR3, as DNA: TGTGCCACCAGCCAGATCATGGACGGGGCCCAGTACTTC. It codes for CATSQIMDGAQYF. The variable domain in full, with the rest retrieved from reference TRBV15 and TRBJ2-5, is DAMVIQNPRYQVTQFGKPVTLSCSQTLNHNVMYWYQQKSSQAPKLLFHYYDKDFNNEADTPDNFQSRRPNTSFCFLDIRSPGLGDTAMYLCATSQIMDGAQYFGPGTRLLVL.

The genes are TRBV11-3 and TRBJ2-7; unclear D gene. Per the germline V gene, CDR1 is SGHNT and CDR2 is YENEEA. There are 16 residues in the CDR3. Trimming removed 2 bases from V and 2 bases from J, with 16 bases in between. The CDR3 here is CASSLQHPLSTYEQYF. In DNA, the CDR3 is TGTGCCAGCAGCTTACAACACCCCCTCTCTACCTACGAGCAGTACTTC.

The rearrangement links TRBV11-3 to TRBJ2-1, with 9 bases identical to TRBD2. CDR1 SGHNT and CDR2 YENEEA come from the germline V gene. The CDR3 runs 16 residues. V was clipped by 1 base and J by 5 bases; unmatched bases: 6. The CDR3 loop reads CASSLGLAGNNNEQFF. DNA of the CDR3: TGTGCCAGCAGCTTAGGGCTAGCGGGAAACAACAATGAGCAGTTCTTC.

This clone has more than one count but fewer than ten. The V call is TRBV5-1, the J call TRBJ1-2; 7 bases align to TRBD1. The CDR3 totals 14 residues. CDR1 is SGHRS, CDR2 YFSETQ, per germline. J gave up 4 bases and V 0 bases, and 3 bases lay outside the gene matches. The CDR3 DNA reads as TGCGCCAGCAGCTTGGGACAGGGCAGCTATGGCTACACCTTC. Translation: CASSLGQGSYGYTF.

The chain links TRBV28 to TRBJ1-4, with D tentatively TRBD1 (5 bases). The ends were cut back, 5 bases at V and 8 bases at J, with 12 bases in the middle. This CDR3 is built from 13 residues. Germline values: CDR1 MDHEN, CDR2 SYDVKM. The DNA of the CDR3 is TGTGCCAGCAGTGGGGGGGACGGCGAAAAACTGTTTTTT. This gives the protein CASSGGDGEKLFF.

The genes are TRBV30 and TRBJ1-2; 8 bases fit TRBD1. The germline V gene has CDR1 GTSNPN and CDR2 SVGIG (reference sequence). The junction had 9 bases not matched to a gene; V was cut back by 2 bases and J by 4 bases. This CDR3 has 15 residues. CDR3 amino acids: CAWSTPRTGSYGYTF. CDR3 DNA sequence: TGTGCCTGGAGTACCCCCAGGACAGGGTCCTATGGCTACACCTTC.

V usage is TRBV5-4 and J usage is TRBJ1-2; no firm D call. The length of the CDR3 is 14 residues. V was pared by 1 base and J by 3 bases, with 10 bases between. Germline V lookup: CDR1 SGHNT, CDR2 YYREEE (reference sequence). The CDR3, as DNA: TGTGCCAGCAGCTTGAAGGTGGTAGACTATGGCTACACCTTC. Protein: CASSLKVVDYGYTF.

The chain is built from TRBV18 and TRBJ1-1; D gene ambiguous. CDR1 and CDR2 from the germline V gene are KGHSH and LQKENI. The V end lost 2 bases, the J end lost 3 bases, and 7 bases lay between the germline ends. The CDR3 loop spans 13 amino acids. CDR3 DNA: TGTGCCAGCTCACCAGGGCTCGACACTGAAGCTTTCTTT. Its protein product is CASSPGLDTEAFF. Using reference TRBV18 and TRBJ1-1 for the parts outside the CDR3, the full variable domain is NAGVMQNPRHLVRRRGQEARLRCSPMKGHSHVYWYRQLPEEGLKFMVYLQKENIIDESGMPKERFSAEFPKEGPSILRIQQVVRGDSAAYFCASSPGLDTEAFFGQGTRLTVV.

V and J are TRBV7-6 and TRBJ1-1; D gene unclear. CDR3 length equals 15 residues. V gave up 4 bases and J gave up 2 bases, with 14 bases separating them. The germline gives CDR1 SGHVS, CDR2 FNYEAQ. The CDR3, as DNA: TGTGCCAGCAGCTCACTAACACACCAAAACACTGAAGCTTTCTTT. Its protein product is CASSSLTHQNTEAFF.

The gene calls are TRBV11-2 and TRBJ1-3; possible D gene TRBD1, 5 bases. Germline CDR1 reads SGHAT; CDR2 reads FQNNGV. This CDR3 region has 15 residues. Deletions cut 1 base from V and 2 bases from J, with 9 bases between. The CDR3 sequence: CASSLGSGPGNTIYF. The CDR3 DNA reads as TGTGCCAGCAGCTTAGGCTCGGGACCTGGAAACACCATATATTTT.

The chain uses TRBV29-1 and TRBJ1-1, with unresolved D. V lost 6 bases to trimming and J lost 4 bases, with 12 bases between them. CDR1 is SQVTM and CDR2 is ANQGSEA in the germline V gene. The CDR3 is 12 residues long. The CDR3 loop reads CSVPREGTEAFF. CDR3 DNA sequence: TGCAGCGTCCCTAGGGAGGGCACTGAAGCTTTCTTT. The whole variable domain, remainder taken from reference TRBV29-1 and TRBJ1-1, is SAVISQKPSRDICQRGTSLTIQCQVDSQVTMMFWYRQQPGQSLTLIATANQGSEATYESGFVIDKFPISRPNLTFSTLTVSNMSPEDSSIYLCSVPREGTEAFFGQGTRLTVV.

This clone has a handful of counts. The V and J genes are TRBV4-3 and TRBJ2-3; the D gene could be TRBD1 or TRBD2 (5 bases each). The V gene's germline CDR1 is LGHNA and CDR2 YSLEER. The V end lost 3 bases, the J end lost 4 bases, and 14 bases lay between the germline ends. This CDR3 contains 15 residues. The CDR3 here is CASSQGTPGSDTQYF. DNA of the CDR3: TGCGCCAGCAGCCAGGGGACGCCAGGGTCAGATACGCAGTATTTT.

The chain couples TRBV19 to TRBJ2-5; unclear D gene. Germline CDR1 reads LNHDA; CDR2 reads SQIVND (reference sequence). The V end lost 0 bases, the J end lost 5 bases, and 10 bases lay between the germline ends. The length of the CDR3 is 14 residues. The CDR3 DNA is TGTGCCAGTAGTATAGATCTGAGGCGGGAGACCCAGTACTTC. Translating it yields CASSIDLRRETQYF. Combining the CDR3 with reference TRBV19 and TRBJ2-5 gives the whole variable domain DGGITQSPKYLFRKEGQNVTLSCEQNLNHDAMYWYRQDPGQGLRLIYYSQIVNDFQKGDIAEGYSVSREKKESFPLTVTSAQKNPTAFYLCASSIDLRRETQYFGPGTRLLVL.

DNA for the CDR3: TGTGCCAGCAGCGCCGGTCTAGGGGGGAGCACAGATACGCAGTATTTT. Translation gives CASSAGLGGSTDTQYF. V and J are TRBV9 and TRBJ2-3, with D perhaps assigned TRBD1 or TRBD2 (6 bases each). V was pared by 3 bases and J by 0 bases, with 14 bases between. This CDR3 has 16 amino acids. Germline assignment: CDR1 SGDLS and CDR2 YYNGEE.

The chain uses TRBV28 and TRBJ2-7; 7 bases match TRBD1. Germline CDR1 and CDR2: MDHEN and SYDVKM. Losses at the gene ends were 4 bases for V and 5 bases for J; bases not matched to a gene: 8. This CDR3 region has 14 residues. As DNA, the CDR3 is TGTGCCAGCAGTTCGACAGGGACCGGTCACGAGCAGTACTTC. Translating it yields CASSSTGTGHEQYF.

This chain links TRBV7-9 with TRBJ2-3; tentatively, D is TRBD2 (5 bases). Trimming removed 1 base at V and 4 bases at J, with 12 bases between. CDR1 is SEHNR, CDR2 FQNEAQ, per germline (reference sequence). This CDR3 comprises 15 residues. The CDR3 is CASSLVGSVADTQYF. The CDR3 nucleotides are TGTGCCAGCAGCTTAGTGGGTAGCGTGGCAGATACGCAGTATTTT. The entire variable domain, with the rest obtained from reference TRBV7-9 and TRBJ2-3, is as follows: DTGVSQNPRHKITKRGQNVTFRCDPISEHNRLYWYRQTLGQGPEFLTYFQNEAQLEKSRLLSDRFSAERPKGSFSTLEIQRTEQGDSAMYLCASSLVGSVADTQYFGPGTRLTVL.

The chain joins TRBV2 to TRBJ2-7, with D unclear. This CDR3 contains 13 residues. Trimming pared 3 bases from V and 2 bases from J, leaving 8 bases between. Looked up from germline, CDR1 is SNHLY and CDR2 is FYNNEI. CDR3 in amino acids: CASSDNLPYEQYF. For the CDR3, the DNA is TGTGCCAGCAGTGATAACCTCCCCTACGAGCAGTACTTC.